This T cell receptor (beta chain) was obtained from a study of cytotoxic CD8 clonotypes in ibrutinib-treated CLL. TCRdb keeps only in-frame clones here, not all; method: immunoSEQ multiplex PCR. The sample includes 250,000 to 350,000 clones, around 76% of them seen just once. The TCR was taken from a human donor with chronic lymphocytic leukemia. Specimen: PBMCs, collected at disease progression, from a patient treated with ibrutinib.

CDR3: CASSWGVPGPGANVLTF. CDR3 coding DNA: TGTGCCAGCAGTTGGGGGGTTCCCGGACCTGGGGCCAACGTCCTGACTTTC. The gene calls are TRBV27 and TRBJ2-6, with a weak D call TRBD2 (6 bases). The CDR3 has 17 amino acids. Per germline, CDR1 MNHEY and CDR2 SMNVEV (reference sequence). V was clipped by 4 bases and J by 2 bases, with 15 bases between them.